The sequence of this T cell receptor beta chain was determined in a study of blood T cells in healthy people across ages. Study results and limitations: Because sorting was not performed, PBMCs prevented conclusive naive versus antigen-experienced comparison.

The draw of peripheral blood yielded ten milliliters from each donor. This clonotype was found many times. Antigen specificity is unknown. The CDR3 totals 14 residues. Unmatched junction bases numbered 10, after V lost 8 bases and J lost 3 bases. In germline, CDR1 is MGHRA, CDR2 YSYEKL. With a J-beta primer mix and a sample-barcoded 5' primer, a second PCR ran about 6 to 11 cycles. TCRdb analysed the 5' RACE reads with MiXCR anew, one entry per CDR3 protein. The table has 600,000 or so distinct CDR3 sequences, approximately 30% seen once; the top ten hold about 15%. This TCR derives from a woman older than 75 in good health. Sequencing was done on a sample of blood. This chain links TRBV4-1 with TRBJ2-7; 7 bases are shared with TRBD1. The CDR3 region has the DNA TGCGCCAGCCAAAATAGACAGGGAAACTACGAGCAGTACTTC. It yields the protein CASQNRQGNYEQYF.